This T cell receptor (beta chain) was recorded in a study of monozygotic twins with inflammatory bowel disease. Study-wide results and limits: Among patients, repertoires may have gained variability from differing immunosuppressive treatments.

Each CDR3 protein gets one entry in TCRdb, which reprocessed the 5' RACE reads and gives no DNA. The sample totals about 300,000 distinct CDR3 sequences. CDR3 size: 13 residues. CDR1 KGHDR and CDR2 SFDVKD come from the germline V gene. Concerning this clonotype: The antigen remains unidentified.

Whole blood without T cell sorting served as the source of isolated total RNA. J is TRBJ2-1 and V is TRBV24-1; as DNA is missing, the TRBD2 call by TCRdb cannot be tested. The TCR sequence derives from a human donor with ulcerative colitis or Crohn's disease, or a healthy co-twin of an affected twin (not recorded which). Sequencing was done on a sample of blood. The CDR3 reads CATSASLTDEQFF.